Following are 2 T cell receptor beta chains from one sample sequenced in a study of blood T cell repertoires in COVID-19. Repertoires were generated with immunoSEQ multiplex PCR, while TCRdb's copy carries only in-frame clones and drops some. The table has fewer than 500,000 clones, about 87% seen once. The sequenced sample consisted of PBMCs or T cells enriched from blood (not recorded which). These receptors came from a man aged 25 to 45 who had recovered from COVID-19.

V gene TRBV7-9 combines with J gene TRBJ1-1, with D perhaps matching TRBD1 (6 bases). The CDR3 has 15 residues. V shed 1 base and J shed 0 bases, with 9 bases lying between them. Germline V gene lookup returns CDR1 SEHNR and CDR2 FQNEAQ (reference sequence). CDR3: CASSLGGQMNTEAFF. The CDR3 nucleotides read TGTGCCAGCAGCTTAGGTGGACAGATGAACACTGAAGCTTTCTTT.

This clone was seen a few times. This chain connects TRBV11-2 to TRBJ1-5, with 7 bases that match TRBD1. Germline assignment: CDR1 SGHAT and CDR2 FQNNGV. Trimming took 1 base from V and 7 from J; bases not matched to a gene: 4. CDR3 length: 14 residues. Here the CDR3 reads CASSLARQGQPQHF. As DNA, the CDR3 is TGTGCCAGCAGCTTAGCGCGACAGGGCCAGCCCCAGCATTTT.